Reported below is one T cell receptor (delta chain). The antigen is not known. Trimming removed 0 bases at V and 0 bases at J, with 9 bases between. CDR1 TSWWSYY and CDR2 QGS come from the germline V gene. The CDR3 is made up of 18 amino acids. Extracted RNA was reverse transcribed into cDNA. Pooled V-gene forward primers with one constant-region reverse primer generated the CDR3 amplicons by multiplex PCR. TCRdb re-analyzed the multiplex PCR reads via CATT. Here the sample spans around 76,000 delta-chain clones, 30% to 45% being singletons. Purity of the sorted Vdelta1+ thymocytes ranged from 98% to 99.6%. The sample is drawn from a study of Vδ1+ human thymocytes. Study observations and caveats: Despite high sort purity, roughly 19% of thymic T cell receptor delta sequences were Vdelta2. Bulk data may be misread because of unexpected Vdelta2 sequences. Thymic TRG and TRD repertoires appeared highly polyclonal, with Gaussian CDR3 length distributions. Donors shared many TRG clonotypes but few TRD clonotypes.

The chain combines TRDV1 with TRDJ3; the D is unclear. The sequence derives from a boy under three years old who had congenital heart surgery. The specimen was Vdelta1+ gamma-delta thymocytes from the thymus. Regarding subset: FACS-sorted CD3+ TCRalphabeta- TCRVdelta1+ TCRVdelta2- thymocytes. CDR3 sequence reads: CALGELYPCSWDTRQMFF. The CDR3 DNA is TGTGCTCTTGGGGAACTATACCCCTGCTCCTGGGACACCCGACAGATGTTTTTC.